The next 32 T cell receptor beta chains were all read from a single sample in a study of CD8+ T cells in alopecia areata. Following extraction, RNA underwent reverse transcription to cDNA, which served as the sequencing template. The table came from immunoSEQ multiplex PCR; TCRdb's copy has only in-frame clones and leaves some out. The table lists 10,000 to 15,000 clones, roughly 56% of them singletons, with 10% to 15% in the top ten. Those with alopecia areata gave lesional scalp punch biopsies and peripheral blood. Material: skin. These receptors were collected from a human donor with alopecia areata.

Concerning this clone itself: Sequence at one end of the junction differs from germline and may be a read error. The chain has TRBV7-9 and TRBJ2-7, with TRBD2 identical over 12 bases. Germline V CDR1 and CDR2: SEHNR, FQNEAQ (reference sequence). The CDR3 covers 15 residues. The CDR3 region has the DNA TGTGCCGGCAGCCTCAGGACTAGCGGGGTCTACGAGCAGTACTTC. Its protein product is CAGSLRTSGVYEQYF.

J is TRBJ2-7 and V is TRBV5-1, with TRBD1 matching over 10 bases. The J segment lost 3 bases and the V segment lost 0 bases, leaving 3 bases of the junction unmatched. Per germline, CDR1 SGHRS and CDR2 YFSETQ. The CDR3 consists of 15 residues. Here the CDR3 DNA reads TGCGCCAGCAGCTTGGGGACAGGGGGGTACTACGAGCAGTACTTC. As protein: CASSLGTGGYYEQYF.

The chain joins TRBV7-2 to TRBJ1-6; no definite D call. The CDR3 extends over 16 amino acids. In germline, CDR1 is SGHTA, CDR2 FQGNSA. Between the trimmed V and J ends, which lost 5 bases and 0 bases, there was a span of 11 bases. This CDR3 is CASSETRSSYNSPLHF. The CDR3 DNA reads TGTGCCAGCAGCGAAACCAGGAGCTCCTATAATTCACCCCTCCACTTT.

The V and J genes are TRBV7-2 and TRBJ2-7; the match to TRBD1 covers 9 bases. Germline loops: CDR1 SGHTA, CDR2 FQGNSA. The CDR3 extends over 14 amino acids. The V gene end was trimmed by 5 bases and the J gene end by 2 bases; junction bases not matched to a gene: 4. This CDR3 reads CASSGGTGPYEQYF. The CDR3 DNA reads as TGTGCCAGCAGCGGGGGGACAGGGCCCTACGAGCAGTACTTC.

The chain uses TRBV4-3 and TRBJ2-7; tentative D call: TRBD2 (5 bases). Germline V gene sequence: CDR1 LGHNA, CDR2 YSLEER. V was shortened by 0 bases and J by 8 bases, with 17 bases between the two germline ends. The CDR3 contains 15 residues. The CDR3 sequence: CASSQDHPGSYKQYF. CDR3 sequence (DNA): TGCGCCAGCAGCCAAGATCACCCGGGGAGTTACAAGCAGTACTTC.

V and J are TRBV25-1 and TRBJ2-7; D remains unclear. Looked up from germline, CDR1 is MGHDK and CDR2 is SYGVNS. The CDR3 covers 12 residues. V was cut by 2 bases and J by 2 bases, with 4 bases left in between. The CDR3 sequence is CASSEAAYEQYF. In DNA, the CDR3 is TGTGCCAGCAGTGAAGCAGCCTACGAGCAGTACTTC.

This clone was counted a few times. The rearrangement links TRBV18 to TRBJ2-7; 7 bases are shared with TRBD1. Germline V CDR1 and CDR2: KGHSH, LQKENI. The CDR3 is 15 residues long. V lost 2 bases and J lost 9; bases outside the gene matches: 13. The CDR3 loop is CASSPSSGNRGRQYF. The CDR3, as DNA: TGTGCCAGCTCACCATCCTCGGGCAACAGGGGACGGCAGTACTTC.

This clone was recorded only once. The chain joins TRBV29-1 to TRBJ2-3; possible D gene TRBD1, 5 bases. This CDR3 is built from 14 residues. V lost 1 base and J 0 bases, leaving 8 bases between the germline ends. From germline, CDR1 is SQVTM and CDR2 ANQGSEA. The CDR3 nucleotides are TGCAGCGTTGAAGGGACACCAAGCACAGATACGCAGTATTTT. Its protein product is CSVEGTPSTDTQYF.

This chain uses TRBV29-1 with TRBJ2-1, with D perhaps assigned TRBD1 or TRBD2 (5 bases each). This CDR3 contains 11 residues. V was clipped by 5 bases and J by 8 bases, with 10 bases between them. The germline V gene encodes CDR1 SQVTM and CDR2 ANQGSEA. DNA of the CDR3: TGCAGCGTTCCTATGGGGGATGAGCAGTTCTTC. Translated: CSVPMGDEQFF.

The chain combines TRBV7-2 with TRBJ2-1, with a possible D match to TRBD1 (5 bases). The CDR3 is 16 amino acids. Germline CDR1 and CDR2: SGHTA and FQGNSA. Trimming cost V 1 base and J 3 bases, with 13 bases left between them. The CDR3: CASSLGPGQLYNEQFF. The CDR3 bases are TGTGCCAGCAGCTTAGGTCCCGGACAACTCTACAATGAGCAGTTCTTC.

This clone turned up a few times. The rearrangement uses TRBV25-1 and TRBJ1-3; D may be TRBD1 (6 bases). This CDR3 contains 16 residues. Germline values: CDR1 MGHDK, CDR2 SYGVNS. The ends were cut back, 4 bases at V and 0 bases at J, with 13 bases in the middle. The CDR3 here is CASSGMGAPSGNTIYF. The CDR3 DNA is TGTGCCAGCAGTGGGATGGGGGCCCCCTCTGGAAACACCATATATTTT.

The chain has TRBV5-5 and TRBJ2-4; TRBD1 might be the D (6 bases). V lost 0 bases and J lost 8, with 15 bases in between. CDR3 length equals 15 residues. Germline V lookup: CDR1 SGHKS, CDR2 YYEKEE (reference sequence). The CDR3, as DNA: TGTGCCAGCAGCTTGGCTGGACAGAGGTCAGACATTCAGTACTTC. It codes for CASSLAGQRSDIQYF.

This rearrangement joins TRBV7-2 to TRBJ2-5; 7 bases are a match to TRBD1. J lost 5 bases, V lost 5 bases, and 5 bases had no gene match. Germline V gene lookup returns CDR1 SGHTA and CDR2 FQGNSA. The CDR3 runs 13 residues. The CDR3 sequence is CASSRQGLETQYF. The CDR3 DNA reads TGTGCCAGCAGCAGACAGGGTTTGGAGACCCAGTACTTC.

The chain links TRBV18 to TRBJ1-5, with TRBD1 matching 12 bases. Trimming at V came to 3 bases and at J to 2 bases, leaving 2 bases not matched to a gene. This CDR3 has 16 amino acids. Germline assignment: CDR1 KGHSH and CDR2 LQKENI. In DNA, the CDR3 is TGTGCCAGCTCACCGGGACAGGGGGCTCGCAATCAGCCCCAGCATTTT. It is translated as CASSPGQGARNQPQHF.

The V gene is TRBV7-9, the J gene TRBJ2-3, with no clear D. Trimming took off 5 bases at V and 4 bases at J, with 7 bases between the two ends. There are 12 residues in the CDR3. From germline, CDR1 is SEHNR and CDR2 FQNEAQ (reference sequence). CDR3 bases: TGTGCCAGCAGCCCAACCTCAGATACGCAGTATTTT. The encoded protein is CASSPTSDTQYF.

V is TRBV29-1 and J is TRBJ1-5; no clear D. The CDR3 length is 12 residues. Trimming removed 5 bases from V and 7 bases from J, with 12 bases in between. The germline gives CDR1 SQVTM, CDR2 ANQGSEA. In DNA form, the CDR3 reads TGCAGCGTTAAGGAGGGAACACAGCCCCAGCATTTT. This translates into CSVKEGTQPQHF.

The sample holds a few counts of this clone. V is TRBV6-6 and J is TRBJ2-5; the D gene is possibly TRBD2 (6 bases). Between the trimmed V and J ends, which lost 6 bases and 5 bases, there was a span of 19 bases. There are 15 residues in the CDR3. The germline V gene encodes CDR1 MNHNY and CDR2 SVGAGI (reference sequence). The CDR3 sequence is CASSAGRRQGETQYF. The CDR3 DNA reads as TGTGCCAGCAGCGCGGGACGGCGCCAGGGCGAGACCCAGTACTTC.

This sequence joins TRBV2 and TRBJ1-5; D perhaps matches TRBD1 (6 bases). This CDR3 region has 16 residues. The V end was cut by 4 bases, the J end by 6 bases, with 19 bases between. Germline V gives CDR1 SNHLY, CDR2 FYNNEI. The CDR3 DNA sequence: TGTGCCAGCAGTGTACAGGGTAGGGTTGGTGGTCAGCCCCAGCATTTT. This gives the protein CASSVQGRVGGQPQHF.

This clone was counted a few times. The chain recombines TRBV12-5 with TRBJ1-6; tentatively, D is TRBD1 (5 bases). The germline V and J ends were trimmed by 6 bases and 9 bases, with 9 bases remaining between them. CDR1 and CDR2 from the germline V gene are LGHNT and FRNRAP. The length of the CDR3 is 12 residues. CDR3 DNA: TGTGCTAGTGGCCACAGGTTTTCACCCCTCCACTTT. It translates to CASGHRFSPLHF.

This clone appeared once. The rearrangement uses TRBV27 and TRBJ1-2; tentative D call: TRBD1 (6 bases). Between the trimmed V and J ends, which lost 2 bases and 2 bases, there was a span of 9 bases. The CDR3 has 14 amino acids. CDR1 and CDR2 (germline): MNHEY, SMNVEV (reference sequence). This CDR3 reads CASSLRGQNYGYTF. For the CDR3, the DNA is TGTGCCAGCAGTTTACGAGGACAGAACTATGGCTACACCTTC.

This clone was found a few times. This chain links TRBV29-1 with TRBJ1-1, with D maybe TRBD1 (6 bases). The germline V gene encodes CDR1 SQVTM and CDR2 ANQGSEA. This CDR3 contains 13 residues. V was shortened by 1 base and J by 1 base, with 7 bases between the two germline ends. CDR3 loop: CSVEGQENTEAFF. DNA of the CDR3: TGCAGCGTTGAAGGACAGGAGAACACTGAAGCTTTCTTT.

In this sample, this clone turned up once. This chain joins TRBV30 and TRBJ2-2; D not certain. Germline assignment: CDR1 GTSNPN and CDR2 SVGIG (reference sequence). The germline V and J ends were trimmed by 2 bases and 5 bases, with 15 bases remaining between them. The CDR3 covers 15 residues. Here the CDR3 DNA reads TGTGCCTGGAGTCTCACCGCCCAGAGGACCGGGGAGCTGTTTTTT. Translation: CAWSLTAQRTGELFF.

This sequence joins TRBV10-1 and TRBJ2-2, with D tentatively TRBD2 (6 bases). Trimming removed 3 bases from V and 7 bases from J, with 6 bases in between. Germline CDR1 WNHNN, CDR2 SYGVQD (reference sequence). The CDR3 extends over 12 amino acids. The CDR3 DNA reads TGCGCCAGCAGTGACGGGGGCGGGGAGCTGTTTTTT. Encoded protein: CASSDGGGELFF.

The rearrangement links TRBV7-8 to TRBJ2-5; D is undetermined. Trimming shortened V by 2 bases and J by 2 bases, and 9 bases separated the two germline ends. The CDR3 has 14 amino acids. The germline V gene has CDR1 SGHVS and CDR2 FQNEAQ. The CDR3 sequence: CASSLLSRQETQYF. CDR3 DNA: TGTGCCAGCAGCTTACTAAGCAGACAAGAGACCCAGTACTTC. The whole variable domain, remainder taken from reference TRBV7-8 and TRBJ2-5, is GAGVSQSPRYKVAKRGQDVALRCDPISGHVSLFWYQQALGQGPEFLTYFQNEAQLDKSGLPSDRFFAERPEGSVSTLKIQRTQQEDSAVYLCASSLLSRQETQYFGPGTRLLVL.

As DNA, the CDR3 is TGTGCCAGCAGGTATACCGGGACAGCCAACACTGAAGCTTTCTTT. It codes for CASRYTGTANTEAFF. This sequence joins TRBV2 and TRBJ1-1, with 7 nucleotides matching TRBD1. The V gene end was trimmed by 6 bases and the J gene end by 2 bases; junction bases not matched to a gene: 9. CDR3 length equals 15 residues. Germline V gene data show CDR1 as SNHLY and CDR2 as FYNNEI.

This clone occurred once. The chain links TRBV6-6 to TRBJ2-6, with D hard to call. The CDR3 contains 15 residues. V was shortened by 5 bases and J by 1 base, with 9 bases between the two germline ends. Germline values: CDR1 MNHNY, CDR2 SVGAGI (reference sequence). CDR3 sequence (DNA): TGTGCCAGCAGTCAGACCGCGTCTGGGGCCAACGTCCTGACTTTC. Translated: CASSQTASGANVLTF.

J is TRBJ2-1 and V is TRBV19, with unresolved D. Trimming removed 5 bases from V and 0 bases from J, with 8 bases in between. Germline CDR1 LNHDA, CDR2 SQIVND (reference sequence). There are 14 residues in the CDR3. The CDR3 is CASSPGPSYNEQFF. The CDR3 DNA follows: TGTGCCAGTAGTCCCGGGCCCTCCTACAATGAGCAGTTCTTC.

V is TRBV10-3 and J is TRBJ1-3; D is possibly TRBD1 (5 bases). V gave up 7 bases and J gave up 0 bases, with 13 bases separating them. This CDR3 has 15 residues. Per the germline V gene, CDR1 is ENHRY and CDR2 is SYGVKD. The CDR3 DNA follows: TGTGCCATCACCATCGGGGCCAACTCTGGAAACACCATATATTTT. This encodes CAITIGANSGNTIYF.

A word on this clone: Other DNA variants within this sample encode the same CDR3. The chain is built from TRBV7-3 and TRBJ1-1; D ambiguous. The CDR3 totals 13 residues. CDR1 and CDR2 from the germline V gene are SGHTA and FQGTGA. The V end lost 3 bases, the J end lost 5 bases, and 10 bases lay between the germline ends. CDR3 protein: CASSFWQNTEAFF. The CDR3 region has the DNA TGTGCCAGCAGCTTTTGGCAGAATACTGAAGCTTTCTTT.

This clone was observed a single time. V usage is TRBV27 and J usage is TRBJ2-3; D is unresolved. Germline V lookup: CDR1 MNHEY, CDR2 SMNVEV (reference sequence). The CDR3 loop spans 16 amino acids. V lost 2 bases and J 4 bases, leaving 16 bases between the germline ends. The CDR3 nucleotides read TGTGCCAGCAGTTTAGGCCCAGTGTATTCCTCAGATACGCAGTATTTT. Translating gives CASSLGPVYSSDTQYF.

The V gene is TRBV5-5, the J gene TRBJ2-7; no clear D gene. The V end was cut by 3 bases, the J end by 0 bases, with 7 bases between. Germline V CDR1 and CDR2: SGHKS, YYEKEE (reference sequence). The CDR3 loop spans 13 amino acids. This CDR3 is CASSYGSSYEQYF. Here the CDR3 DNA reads TGTGCCAGCAGCTACGGCAGCTCCTACGAGCAGTACTTC.

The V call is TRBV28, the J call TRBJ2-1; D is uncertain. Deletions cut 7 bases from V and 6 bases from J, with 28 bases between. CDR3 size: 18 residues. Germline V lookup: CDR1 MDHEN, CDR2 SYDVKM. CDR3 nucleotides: TGTGCCAGCACCGAACCCCCTCTGGCCCCCTACCCAACCAATGAGCAGTTCTTC. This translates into CASTEPPLAPYPTNEQFF.